The 22 T cell receptor beta chains listed next were all sequenced from one sample in a study of blood T cell repertoires in COVID-19. The repertoire was sequenced with immunoSEQ multiplex PCR; TCRdb's copy has only in-frame clones and lacks some. Here the sample spans hundreds of thousands of clones, approximately 86% being singletons. Sequencing was done on a sample of peripheral blood. Source of these receptors: a woman aged 55 to 70 with COVID-19, enrolled during active disease.

This chain connects TRBV13 to TRBJ2-1, with 12 bases fitting TRBD2. Per the germline V gene, CDR1 is PRHDT and CDR2 is FYEKMQ (reference sequence). V shed 5 bases and J 0 bases; nucleotides not matched to a gene: 8. The CDR3 is 18 residues long. The CDR3 loop is CASSASTSGGPSYNEQFF. CDR3 DNA sequence: TGTGCCAGCAGCGCGAGCACTAGCGGGGGGCCCTCCTACAATGAGCAGTTCTTC.

The CDR3 loop reads CASSPSVLGRGNEKLFF. CDR3 nucleotides: TGTGCCAGCTCACCCTCCGTTCTGGGGAGAGGAAATGAAAAACTGTTTTTT. V is TRBV18 and J is TRBJ1-4; D is uncertain. The germline V gene encodes CDR1 KGHSH and CDR2 LQKENI. The V and J ends lost 3 bases and 5 bases respectively, with 19 bases between them. The CDR3 has 17 residues.

J is TRBJ2-3 and V is TRBV10-3, with TRBD2 matching 11 bases. Germline-derived CDR1 and CDR2 are ENHRY and SYGVKD. The CDR3 is made up of 19 amino acids. The V gene end was trimmed by 2 bases and the J gene end by 2 bases; junction bases not matched to a gene: 12. The CDR3 here is CAISEPAQTTSGDTDTQYF. In DNA form, the CDR3 reads TGTGCCATCAGTGAGCCCGCCCAGACGACTAGCGGGGACACAGATACGCAGTATTTT.

This clone was seen only a few times. The V and J genes are TRBV5-8 and TRBJ1-5; 9 bases line up with TRBD1. Germline assignment: CDR1 SGHTS and CDR2 YDEGEE. After removal of 1 base from V and 6 bases from J, the junction contained 8 bases not matched to a gene. This CDR3 comprises 16 residues. The CDR3 region has the DNA TGTGCCAGCAGCTTGCGGGGACAGGGAGGGGGTCAGCCCCAGCATTTT. Residues: CASSLRGQGGGQPQHF.

This sequence joins TRBV4-3 and TRBJ2-1; 8 bases map to TRBD2. With 1 base clipped from V and 4 bases from J, the junction kept 9 bases outside the gene matches. The CDR3 has 17 residues. Germline values: CDR1 LGHNA, CDR2 YSLEER. CDR3 coding DNA: TGCGCCAGCAGCCAAGTTGCGGGACTAGTGTCATACAATGAGCAGTTCTTC. Its translation: CASSQVAGLVSYNEQFF.

J is TRBJ1-3 and V is TRBV9, with a tentative D call TRBD1 (5 bases). CDR1 is SGDLS, CDR2 YYNGEE, per germline. V was trimmed by 0 bases and J by 0 bases, leaving 13 bases between them. The CDR3 covers 17 residues. The CDR3 spells CASSVAGEAPSGNTIYF. The CDR3, as DNA: TGTGCCAGCAGCGTAGCGGGGGAGGCACCCTCTGGAAACACCATATATTTT.

This rearrangement joins TRBV7-2 to TRBJ1-5; 9 bases are a match to TRBD1. The ends lost 2 bases at V and 4 bases at J; junction bases unmatched: 3. The CDR3 covers 15 residues. The germline CDR1 and CDR2 sequences are SGHTA and FQGNSA. The CDR3 reads CASSLQQGANQPQHF. DNA for the CDR3: TGTGCCAGCAGCTTACAACAGGGGGCGAATCAGCCCCAGCATTTT.

The chain is built from TRBV11-3 and TRBJ2-5; D uncertain. V lost 5 bases and J 4 bases, leaving 11 bases between the germline ends. CDR3 length equals 13 residues. CDR1 and CDR2 from the germline V gene are SGHNT and YENEEA. CDR3 DNA: TGTGCCAGCAGCACCCCGAGGCTAGAGACCCAGTACTTC. Translating it yields CASSTPRLETQYF.

The genes are TRBV30 and TRBJ1-1; TRBD1 aligns across 10 bases. CDR3 length: 14 residues. The V gene's germline CDR1 is GTSNPN and CDR2 SVGIG (reference sequence). After removal of 5 bases from V and 0 bases from J, the junction contained 3 bases not matched to a gene. CDR3 sequence (DNA): TGTGCCTGGGGGACAGGGGCCTTGAACACTGAAGCTTTCTTT. Residues: CAWGTGALNTEAFF.

This chain uses TRBV18 with TRBJ1-2, with a weak D call TRBD1 (5 bases). The CDR3 loop spans 17 amino acids. Between the trimmed V and J ends, which lost 2 bases and 0 bases, there was a span of 16 bases. Germline lookup yields CDR1 KGHSH and CDR2 LQKENI. The CDR3 loop reads CASSPSQGRNSNYGYTF. As DNA, the CDR3 is TGTGCCAGCTCACCAAGTCAGGGCAGAAATTCTAACTATGGCTACACCTTC.

The chain links TRBV6-6 to TRBJ1-1; tentative D call: TRBD1 (6 bases). The CDR3 length is 15 residues. Trimming cost V 6 bases and J 7 bases, with 21 bases left between them. CDR1 MNHNY and CDR2 SVGAGI come from the germline V gene (reference sequence). CDR3: CASSQTPGTRNEAFF. In nucleotides, the CDR3 is TGTGCCAGCAGCCAAACTCCCGGGACACGCAATGAAGCTTTCTTT.

The genes are TRBV7-3 and TRBJ2-3; 8 bases map to TRBD2. V gave up 4 bases and J gave up 3 bases; unmatched junction bases: 3. CDR1 SGHTA and CDR2 FQGTGA come from the germline V gene. The CDR3 consists of 14 residues. The CDR3 is CASSSGGPTDTQYF. In DNA form, the CDR3 reads TGTGCCAGCAGCTCGGGGGGGCCGACAGATACGCAGTATTTT.

V gene TRBV27 combines with J gene TRBJ2-6; unclear D gene. Between the trimmed V and J ends, which lost 6 bases and 2 bases, there was a span of 5 bases. This CDR3 is built from 13 residues. Germline V lookup: CDR1 MNHEY, CDR2 SMNVEV (reference sequence). The CDR3 loop is CASSPTGANVLTF. CDR3 coding DNA: TGTGCCAGCAGCCCCACTGGGGCCAACGTCCTGACTTTC.

The chain joins TRBV18 to TRBJ1-1, with TRBD1 matching over 10 bases. V shed 6 bases, J shed 0 bases, and the junction held 13 bases outside the gene matches. Germline CDR1 and CDR2: KGHSH and LQKENI. The length of the CDR3 is 18 residues. The CDR3 DNA reads as TGTGCCAGCTCTCGACCCGGGACAGGGGAAGGTTTGAACACTGAAGCTTTCTTT. This translates into CASSRPGTGEGLNTEAFF.

The chain employs TRBV7-8 and TRBJ2-2; 8 bases fit TRBD2. J was trimmed by 2 bases and V by 5 bases; bases with no gene match: 7. The germline V gene encodes CDR1 SGHVS and CDR2 FQNEAQ. The CDR3 totals 16 residues. The DNA for the CDR3 is TGTGCCAGCAGCGCCCTTAGCGGGGTCAACACCGGGGAGCTGTTTTTT. Its translation: CASSALSGVNTGELFF.

The chain recombines TRBV6-5 with TRBJ2-7, with 12 bases lining up with TRBD1. This CDR3 has 14 residues. Germline loops: CDR1 MNHEY, CDR2 SVGAGI. The J segment lost 5 bases and the V segment lost 6 bases, leaving 5 bases of the junction unmatched. CDR3 in amino acids: CASRSGTGGDEQYF. DNA of the CDR3: TGTGCCAGCAGGTCCGGGACAGGGGGCGACGAGCAGTACTTC.

The V and J genes are TRBV3-1 (or the pseudogene TRBV3-2) and TRBJ1-4; D gene ambiguous. Germline CDR1 is LGHDT and CDR2 is YNNKEL (reference sequence). The ends were cut back, 0 bases at V and 8 bases at J, with 13 bases in the middle. The CDR3 contains 15 residues. CDR3 bases: TGTGCCAGCAGCCAAGACCGACTCGCGTGGGAAAAACTGTTTTTT. It encodes CASSQDRLAWEKLFF.

Turning to this clone: The DNA is left out, because the CDR3 cannot be placed on it with certainty; the CDR3 is given as TCRdb lists it. CDR3 loop: CAWSVAEGIEHF. This chain connects TRBV30 to TRBJ1-5. The CDR3 contains 12 residues when both ends are counted. Germline V lookup: CDR1 GTSNPN, CDR2 SVGIG (reference sequence).

The CDR3 bases are TGCGCCAGCAGCCCCGAGGGTGTCTCGGAAGGGCAGTACTTC. Translation: CASSPEGVSEGQYF. This chain connects TRBV5-1 to TRBJ2-7; maybe TRBD2 (5 bases). The CDR3 is 14 residues long. Germline values: CDR1 SGHRS, CDR2 YFSETQ. The V end lost 4 bases, the J end lost 9 bases, and 20 bases lay between the germline ends.

CDR3 amino acids: CASSLGAPGQGSYEQYF. CDR3 nucleotide sequence: TGTGCCAGCAGTTTAGGCGCTCCGGGACAGGGGTCCTACGAGCAGTACTTC. J is TRBJ2-7 and V is TRBV27, with 10 nucleotides matching TRBD1. The CDR3 sequence is 17 residues long. The junction had 8 bases not matched to a gene; V was cut back by 2 bases and J by 1 base. The germline gives CDR1 MNHEY, CDR2 SMNVEV (reference sequence).

The CDR3 DNA is TGTGCCAGCAGCCCTCCAGGGGGACTTTACACAGATACGCAGTATTTT. Protein sequence: CASSPPGGLYTDTQYF. The rearrangement joins TRBV9 to TRBJ2-3; D is possibly TRBD1 (7 bases). The CDR3 sequence is 16 residues long. The germline gives CDR1 SGDLS, CDR2 YYNGEE. Trimming cost V 4 bases and J 2 bases, with 17 bases left between them. The whole variable domain, remainder taken from reference TRBV9 and TRBJ2-3, is DSGVTQTPKHLITATGQRVTLRCSPRSGDLSVYWYQQSLDQGLQFLIQYYNGEERAKGNILERFSAQQFPDLHSELNLSSLELGDSALYFCASSPPGGLYTDTQYFGPGTRLTVL.

V gene TRBV6-2 or TRBV6-3 combines with J gene TRBJ1-2; maybe TRBD1 (6 bases). Trimming removed 1 base at V and 7 bases at J, with 13 bases between. The CDR3 extends over 14 amino acids. CDR1 and CDR2 (germline): MNHEY, SVGEGT. The CDR3 sequence: CASSYYRVDGGYTF. CDR3 nucleotide sequence: TGTGCCAGCAGTTACTACAGGGTTGACGGTGGCTACACCTTC.